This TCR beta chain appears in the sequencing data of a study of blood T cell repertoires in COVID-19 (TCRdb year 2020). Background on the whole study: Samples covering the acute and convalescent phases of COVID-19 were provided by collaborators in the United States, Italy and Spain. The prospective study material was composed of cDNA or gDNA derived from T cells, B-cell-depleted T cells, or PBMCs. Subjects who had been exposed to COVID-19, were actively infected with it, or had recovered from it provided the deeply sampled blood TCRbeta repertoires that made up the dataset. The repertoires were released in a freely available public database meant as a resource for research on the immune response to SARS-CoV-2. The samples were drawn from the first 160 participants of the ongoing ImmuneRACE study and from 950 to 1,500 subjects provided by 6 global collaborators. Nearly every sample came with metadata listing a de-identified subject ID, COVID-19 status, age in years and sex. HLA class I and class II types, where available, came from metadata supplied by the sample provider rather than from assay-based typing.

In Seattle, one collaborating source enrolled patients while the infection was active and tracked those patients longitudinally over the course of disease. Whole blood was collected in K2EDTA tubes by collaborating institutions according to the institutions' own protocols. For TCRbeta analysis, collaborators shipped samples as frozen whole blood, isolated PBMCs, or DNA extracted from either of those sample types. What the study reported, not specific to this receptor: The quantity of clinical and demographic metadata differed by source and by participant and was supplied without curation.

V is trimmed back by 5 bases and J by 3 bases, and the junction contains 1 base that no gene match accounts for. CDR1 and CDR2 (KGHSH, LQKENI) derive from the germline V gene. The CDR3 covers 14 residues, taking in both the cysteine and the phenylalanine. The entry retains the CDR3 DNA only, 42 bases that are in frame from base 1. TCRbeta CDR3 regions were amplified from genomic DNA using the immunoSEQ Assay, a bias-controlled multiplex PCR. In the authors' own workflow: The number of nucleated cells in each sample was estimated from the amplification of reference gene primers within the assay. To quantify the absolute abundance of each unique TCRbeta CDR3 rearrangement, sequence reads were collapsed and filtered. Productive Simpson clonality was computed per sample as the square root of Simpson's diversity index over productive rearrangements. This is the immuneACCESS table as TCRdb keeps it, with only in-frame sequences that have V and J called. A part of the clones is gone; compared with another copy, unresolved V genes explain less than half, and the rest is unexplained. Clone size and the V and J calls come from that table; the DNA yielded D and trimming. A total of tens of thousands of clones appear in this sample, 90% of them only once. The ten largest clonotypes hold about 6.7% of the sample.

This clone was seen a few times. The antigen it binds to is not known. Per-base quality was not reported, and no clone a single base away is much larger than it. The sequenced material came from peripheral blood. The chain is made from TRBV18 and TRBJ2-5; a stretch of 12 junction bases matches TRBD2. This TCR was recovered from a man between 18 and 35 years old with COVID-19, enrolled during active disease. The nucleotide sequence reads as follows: TGTGCCAGCTCAGCTAGCGGGAGGGAAGAGACCCAGTACTTC. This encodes CASSASGREETQYF.